These 8 T cell receptor beta chains were all obtained from the same sample, sequenced in a study of PD-1 blockade in mismatch repair-deficient tumors. Repertoires were generated with immunoSEQ multiplex PCR, while TCRdb's copy carries only in-frame clones and drops some. The sample includes fewer than 100,000 clones, roughly 80% of them seen just once. The material sequenced was peripheral blood, taken 12 weeks after starting pembrolizumab. These receptors all come from an adult with mismatch repair-deficient cancer.

The chain combines TRBV4-3 with TRBJ1-2; maybe TRBD1 (5 bases). This CDR3 region has 15 residues. Germline V gives CDR1 LGHNA, CDR2 YSLEER. Trimming took off 0 bases at V and 8 bases at J, with 16 bases between the two ends. In DNA, the CDR3 is TGCGCCAGCAGCCAAGATGGTGGGGCATATAGCGGCTACACCTTC. This gives the protein CASSQDGGAYSGYTF.

The rearrangement uses TRBV2 and TRBJ2-7; 9 bases are shared with TRBD2. This CDR3 is 14 amino acids long. V was clipped by 5 bases and J by 8 bases; unmatched bases: 10. The germline gives CDR1 SNHLY, CDR2 FYNNEI. The CDR3 DNA follows: TGTGCCAGCAGTACCGGGACTAGCCATTTCCAGCAGTACTTC. It codes for CASSTGTSHFQQYF.

The rearrangement links TRBV2 to TRBJ2-5, with D perhaps TRBD1 or TRBD2 (5 bases each). The germline V and J ends were trimmed by 10 bases and 2 bases, with 17 bases remaining between them. The CDR3 covers 14 residues. Per germline, CDR1 SNHLY and CDR2 FYNNEI. The CDR3 DNA reads TGTGCCACGCACCGGGACCGAACTCAAGAGACCCAGTACTTC. Translating gives CATHRDRTQETQYF. The full variable domain, rest sourced from reference TRBV2 and TRBJ2-5, is EPEVTQTPSHQVTQMGQEVILRCVPISNHLYFYWYRQILGQKVEFLVSFYNNEISEKSEIFDDQFSVERPDGSNFTLKIRSTKLEDSAMYFCATHRDRTQETQYFGPGTRLLVL.

The chain carries TRBV11-2 and TRBJ2-7; D remains unclear. The V gene's germline CDR1 is SGHAT and CDR2 FQNNGV. Trimming left V 4 bases short and J 4 bases short, with 8 bases between. CDR3 length: 12 residues. The CDR3 nucleotides read TGTGCCAGCAGCTCGGACGGATACGAGCAGTACTTC. Amino acids: CASSSDGYEQYF.

This chain uses TRBV11-3 with TRBJ2-1, with TRBD2 as a possible D gene (5 bases). Trimming cost V 1 base and J 0 bases, with 7 bases left between them. The CDR3 spans 15 residues. Germline CDR1 SGHNT, CDR2 YENEEA. CDR3 in amino acids: CASSLVSGSYNEQFF. The CDR3 DNA reads TGTGCCAGCAGCTTAGTGAGCGGCTCCTACAATGAGCAGTTCTTC.

The table lists this clone with a count of one. CDR3 loop: CASSFRMTTGAAEAFF. As DNA, the CDR3 is TGTGCCAGCAGTTTCCGAATGACAACGGGGGCTGCTGAAGCTTTCTTT. V and J are TRBV27 and TRBJ1-1, with TRBD1 as a possible D gene (6 bases). With 3 bases removed from V and 6 bases from J, the gap between germline ends came to 20 bases. The CDR3 extends over 16 amino acids. In germline, CDR1 is MNHEY, CDR2 SMNVEV (reference sequence).

The chain links TRBV19 to TRBJ2-1; D call uncertain. V dropped 10 bases and J dropped 0 bases, with 10 bases sitting between them. Germline values: CDR1 LNHDA, CDR2 SQIVND (reference sequence). This CDR3 is 13 amino acids long. CDR3 nucleotides: TGTGCCACATCACAGAGCTCCTACAATGAGCAGTTCTTC. Protein: CATSQSSYNEQFF.

V usage is TRBV18 and J usage is TRBJ2-7; 9 positions match TRBD1. The length of the CDR3 is 17 residues. V lost 2 bases and J lost 0; bases outside the gene matches: 8. Per the germline V gene, CDR1 is KGHSH and CDR2 is LQKENI. The CDR3 sequence is CASSPNPGDRASYEQYF. CDR3 DNA sequence: TGTGCCAGCTCACCAAACCCGGGGGACAGGGCCTCCTACGAGCAGTACTTC.